One sample yielded the 15 T cell receptor beta chains listed below, sequenced in a study of early T cells in non-severe SARS-CoV-2 infection (dated by TCRdb to 2020 to 2023). Library preparation employed 5' RACE. TCRdb records NextSeq 500 as the sequencer. TCRdb cleaned the public reads at Q25 with fastp, built clones with MiXCR and kept in-frame beta chains. Duplicate CDR3 protein sequences are folded into a single record with the most common DNA and genes. Recorded for this sample are approximately 38,000 distinct CDR3 sequences; approximately 4.8% of them occurred a single time. The ten largest account for around 4.5% of the sample. Sequenced: whole blood. Receptor source: an adult who was a healthcare worker with PCR-confirmed SARS-CoV-2 infection or an uninfected control (not recorded which).

The V and J genes are TRBV27 and TRBJ2-7, with D perhaps TRBD2 (5 bases). CDR1 MNHEY and CDR2 SMNVEV come from the germline V gene (reference sequence). This CDR3 is 14 amino acids long. Trimming shortened V by 7 bases and J by 2 bases, and 15 bases separated the two germline ends. The CDR3 region is CASIDPSRPYEQYF. Here the CDR3 DNA reads TGTGCCAGCATCGATCCTAGCAGACCCTACGAGCAGTACTTC.

This clonotype has ten or more counts. J is TRBJ1-1 and V is TRBV7-9; 7 positions match TRBD1. V lost 7 bases and J lost 8; bases outside the gene matches: 10. Per the germline V gene, CDR1 is SEHNR and CDR2 is FQNEAQ (reference sequence). This CDR3 is 13 amino acids long. This CDR3 reads CASNGYRGGEAFF. CDR3 nucleotide sequence: TGTGCCAGCAACGGATACAGGGGTGGCGAAGCTTTCTTT.

This clonotype appeared many times. The rearrangement uses TRBV6-5 and TRBJ1-1; the D is unclear. From germline, CDR1 is MNHEY and CDR2 SVGAGI. Trimming took off 6 bases at V and 1 base at J, with 9 bases between the two ends. The CDR3 covers 13 residues. The CDR3 DNA follows: TGTGCCAGCAGGGTCACCACGAACACTGAAGCTTTCTTT. This codes for CASRVTTNTEAFF.

Remarks on this clonotype: One base away lies a much larger clone, so this may be a sequencing read error. V usage is TRBV6-5 and J usage is TRBJ1-2; D possibly corresponds to TRBD1 (5 bases). CDR1 is MNHEY and CDR2 is SVGAGI in the germline V gene. There are 15 residues in the CDR3. CDR3 in amino acids: CAISSQGMAAYGYTF. CDR3 DNA: TGTGCCATCAGTTCGCAGGGAATGGCGGCCTATGGCTACACCTTC.

The sample holds many counts of this clonotype. The chain joins TRBV5-1 to TRBJ2-5; D unresolved. The CDR3 spans 14 residues. Between the trimmed V and J ends, which lost 1 base and 2 bases, there was a span of 9 bases. Germline-derived CDR1 and CDR2 are SGHRS and YFSETQ. CDR3 DNA sequence: TGCGCCAGCAGCTTGTCTAAGGATCAAGAGACCCAGTACTTC. The encoded protein is CASSLSKDQETQYF.

This clonotype was detected ten times or more. The rearrangement links TRBV6-2 or TRBV6-3 to TRBJ2-7; D gene unclear. This CDR3 comprises 12 residues. The ends were cut back, 9 bases at V and 3 bases at J, with 12 bases in the middle. Germline V CDR1 and CDR2: MNHEY, SVGEGT. CDR3 in amino acids: CASQAGNYEQYF. The CDR3 DNA reads as TGTGCCAGTCAGGCTGGGAACTACGAGCAGTACTTC.

This clonotype was seen repeatedly, ten times or more. The chain combines TRBV7-2 with TRBJ2-7, with D perhaps TRBD1 (6 bases). From germline, CDR1 is SGHTA and CDR2 FQGNSA. The CDR3 is 15 amino acids. Trimming cost V 0 bases and J 4 bases, with 13 bases left between them. CDR3 residues: CASSLALGTSYEQYF. In nucleotides, the CDR3 is TGTGCCAGCAGCTTAGCGCTGGGGACAAGTTACGAGCAGTACTTC.

This chain joins TRBV7-6 and TRBJ2-7, with 12 positions matching TRBD2. The germline CDR1 and CDR2 sequences are SGHVS and FNYEAQ. CDR3 length: 19 residues. V lost 1 base to trimming and J lost 0 bases; unmatched junction nucleotides: 10. The CDR3 DNA reads as TGTGCCAGCAGCTTAGTGTCGCGACTAGCGGGGGTCAGCTCCTACGAGCAGTACTTC. Amino acid sequence: CASSLVSRLAGVSSYEQYF. Full variable domain (outside the CDR3, taken from reference TRBV7-6 and TRBJ2-7): GAGVSQSPRYKVTKRGQDVALRCDPISGHVSLYWYRQALGQGPEFLTYFNYEAQQDKSGLPNDRFSAERPEGSISTLTIQRTEQRDSAMYRCASSLVSRLAGVSSYEQYFGPGTRLTVT.

This clonotype was counted many times. CDR3 DNA: TGTGCCAGCAGTGGGTATAGCACAGATACGCAGTATTTT. It translates to CASSGYSTDTQYF. The V call is TRBV6-1, the J call TRBJ2-3; D is unclear. CDR1 is MNHNS, CDR2 SASEGT, per germline. Trimming took off 4 bases at V and 0 bases at J, with 5 bases between the two ends. CDR3 length equals 13 residues.

This clonotype showed up many times. The V and J genes are TRBV27 and TRBJ1-1, with no clear D. The V end was cut by 6 bases, the J end by 1 base, with 9 bases between. In germline, CDR1 is MNHEY, CDR2 SMNVEV (reference sequence). This CDR3 has 13 residues. The CDR3 sequence: CASRGLQNTEAFF. The CDR3 DNA reads as TGTGCCAGCAGAGGGTTACAGAACACTGAAGCTTTCTTT.

Within the sample, this clonotype is medium-sized. The genes are TRBV14 and TRBJ2-1; no definite D call. V shed 3 bases and J shed 3 bases, with 12 bases lying between them. Germline lookup yields CDR1 SGHDN and CDR2 FVKESK. This CDR3 has 15 residues. CDR3 residues: CASSHSNPIYNEQFF. CDR3 coding DNA: TGTGCCAGCAGCCACTCCAACCCGATCTACAATGAGCAGTTCTTC.

The DNA for the CDR3 is TGCAGCGTCGCGAACACTGAAGCTTTCTTT. Translating it yields CSVANTEAFF. V gene TRBV29-1 combines with J gene TRBJ1-1; D remains unclear. Germline-derived CDR1 and CDR2 are SQVTM and ANQGSEA. This CDR3 region has 10 residues. The V gene lost 6 bases and the J gene lost 1 base, with 3 bases spanning the gap.

This clonotype appeared a few times. This chain uses TRBV6-2 or TRBV6-3 with TRBJ2-1, with D perhaps being TRBD1 or TRBD2 (6 bases each). CDR1 and CDR2 from the germline V gene are MNHEY and SVGEGT. Deletions cut 6 bases from V and 7 bases from J, with 25 bases between. CDR3 size: 17 residues. CDR3 residues: CASSPWGASGTRNEQFF. CDR3 DNA: TGTGCCAGCAGCCCCTGGGGGGCCTCCGGGACACGGAATGAGCAGTTCTTC.

The chain combines TRBV2 with TRBJ2-7; 9 nucleotides align to TRBD1. This CDR3 has 16 residues. V shed 6 bases and J 2 bases; nucleotides not matched to a gene: 11. Germline V gene sequence: CDR1 SNHLY, CDR2 FYNNEI. For the CDR3, the DNA is TGTGCCAGCAGACAACGAGGGGGGACAGGGCCCTACGAGCAGTACTTC. Protein: CASRQRGGTGPYEQYF.

This clonotype was detected many times. The V call is TRBV7-8, the J call TRBJ2-1; 9 bases map to TRBD1. This CDR3 has 14 amino acids. V shed 10 bases, J shed 6 bases, and the junction held 10 bases outside the gene matches. Looked up from germline, CDR1 is SGHVS and CDR2 is FQNEAQ. The DNA for the CDR3 is TGTGCCACCGGTCAGGACAGGGGAATCAATGAGCAGTTCTTC. This encodes CATGQDRGINEQFF. The whole variable domain, filled in from reference TRBV7-8 and TRBJ2-1, reads GAGVSQSPRYKVAKRGQDVALRCDPISGHVSLFWYQQALGQGPEFLTYFQNEAQLDKSGLPSDRFFAERPEGSVSTLKIQRTQQEDSAVYLCATGQDRGINEQFFGPGTRLTVL.